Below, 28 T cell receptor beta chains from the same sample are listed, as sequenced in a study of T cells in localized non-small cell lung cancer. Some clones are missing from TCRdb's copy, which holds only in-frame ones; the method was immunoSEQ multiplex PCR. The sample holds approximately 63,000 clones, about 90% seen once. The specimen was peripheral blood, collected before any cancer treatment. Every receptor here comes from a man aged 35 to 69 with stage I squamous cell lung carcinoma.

In nucleotides, the CDR3 is TGCGCCAGCAGCCTGACAGCATCCTCCTCTGGAAACACCATATATTTT. Amino acids: CASSLTASSSGNTIYF. The chain has TRBV5-1 and TRBJ1-3, with a possible D match to TRBD1 (5 bases). The CDR3 is 16 amino acids. The ends were cut back, 4 bases at V and 0 bases at J, with 14 bases in the middle. Per the germline V gene, CDR1 is SGHRS and CDR2 is YFSETQ.

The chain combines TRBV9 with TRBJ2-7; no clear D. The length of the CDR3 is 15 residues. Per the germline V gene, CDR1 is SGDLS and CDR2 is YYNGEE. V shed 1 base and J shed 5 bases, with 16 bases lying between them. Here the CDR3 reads CASSVSWGEGNEQYF. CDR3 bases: TGTGCCAGCAGCGTAAGCTGGGGTGAAGGGAACGAGCAGTACTTC.

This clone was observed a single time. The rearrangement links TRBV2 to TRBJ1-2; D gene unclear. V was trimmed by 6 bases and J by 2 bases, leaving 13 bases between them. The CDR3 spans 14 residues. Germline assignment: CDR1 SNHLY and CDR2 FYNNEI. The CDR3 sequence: CASSTLGTNYGYTF. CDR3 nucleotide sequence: TGTGCCAGCAGCACTTTGGGTACCAACTATGGCTACACCTTC.

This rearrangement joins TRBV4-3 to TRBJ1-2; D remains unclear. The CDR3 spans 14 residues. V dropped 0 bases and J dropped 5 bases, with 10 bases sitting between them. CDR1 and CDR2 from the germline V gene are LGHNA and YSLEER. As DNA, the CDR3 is TGCGCCAGCAGCCAAGAGAAGGGAGATTATGGCTACACCTTC. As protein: CASSQEKGDYGYTF.

The CDR3 is CASSQEQINEQFF. The CDR3 coding sequence is TGTGCCAGCAGCCAAGAGCAGATAAATGAGCAGTTCTTC. The chain has TRBV14 and TRBJ2-1; unclear D gene. V shed 0 bases and J shed 7 bases, with 7 bases lying between them. The CDR3 runs 13 residues. Germline assignment: CDR1 SGHDN and CDR2 FVKESK. The variable domain in full, completed from reference TRBV14 and TRBJ2-1, reads EAGVTQFPSHSVIEKGQTVTLRCDPISGHDNLYWYRRVMGKEIKFLLHFVKESKQDESGMPNNRFLAERTGGTYSTLKVQPAELEDSGVYFCASSQEQINEQFFGPGTRLTVL.

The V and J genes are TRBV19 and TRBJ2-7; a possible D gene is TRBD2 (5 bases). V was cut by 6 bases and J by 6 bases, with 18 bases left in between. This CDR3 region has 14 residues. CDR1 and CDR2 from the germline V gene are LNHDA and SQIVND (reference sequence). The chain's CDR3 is CASSNMGGRTEQYF. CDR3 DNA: TGTGCCAGTAGCAATATGGGCGGGCGGACCGAGCAGTACTTC.

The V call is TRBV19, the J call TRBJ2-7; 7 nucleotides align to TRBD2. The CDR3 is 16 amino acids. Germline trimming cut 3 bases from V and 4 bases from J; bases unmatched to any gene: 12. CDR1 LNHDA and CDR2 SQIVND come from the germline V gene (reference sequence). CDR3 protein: CASSINLAEEGYEQYF. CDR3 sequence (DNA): TGTGCCAGTAGTATTAACCTAGCGGAGGAAGGGTACGAGCAGTACTTC.

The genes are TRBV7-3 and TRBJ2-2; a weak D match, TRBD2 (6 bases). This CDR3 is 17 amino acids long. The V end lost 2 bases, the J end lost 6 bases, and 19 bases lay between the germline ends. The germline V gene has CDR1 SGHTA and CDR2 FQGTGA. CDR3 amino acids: CASSLGGERWEAGELFF. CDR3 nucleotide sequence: TGTGCCAGCAGCTTAGGAGGGGAGCGCTGGGAAGCCGGGGAGCTGTTTTTT.

CDR3 coding DNA: TGCGCCAGCAGCTCTAACGGGGGTTCTACTAATGAAAAACTGTTTTTT. Translated, it gives CASSSNGGSTNEKLFF. The chain is built from TRBV5-1 and TRBJ1-4, with D possibly being TRBD1 (5 bases). Trimming stripped 3 bases from V and 2 bases from J, with 14 bases between. The germline V gene has CDR1 SGHRS and CDR2 YFSETQ. The CDR3 is made up of 16 amino acids.

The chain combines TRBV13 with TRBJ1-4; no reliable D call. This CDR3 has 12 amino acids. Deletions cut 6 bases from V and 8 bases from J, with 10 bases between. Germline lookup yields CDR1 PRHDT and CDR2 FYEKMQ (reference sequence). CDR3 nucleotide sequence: TGTGCCAGCAGTCATACAGAGGAAAAACTGTTTTTT. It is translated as CASSHTEEKLFF.

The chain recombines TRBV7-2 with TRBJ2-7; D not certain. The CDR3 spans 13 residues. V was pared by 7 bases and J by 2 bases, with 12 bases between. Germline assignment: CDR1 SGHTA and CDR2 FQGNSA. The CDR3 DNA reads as TGTGCCAGCACCTGGACCGCCGCCTACGAGCAGTACTTC. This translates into CASTWTAAYEQYF.

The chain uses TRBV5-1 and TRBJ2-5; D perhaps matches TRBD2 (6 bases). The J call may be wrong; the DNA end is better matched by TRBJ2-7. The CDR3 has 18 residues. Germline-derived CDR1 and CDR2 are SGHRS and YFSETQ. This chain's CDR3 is CASSLDAGSWGSSYEQYF. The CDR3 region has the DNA TGCGCCAGCAGCTTGGATGCGGGATCGTGGGGGAGCTCCTACGAGCAGTACTTC.

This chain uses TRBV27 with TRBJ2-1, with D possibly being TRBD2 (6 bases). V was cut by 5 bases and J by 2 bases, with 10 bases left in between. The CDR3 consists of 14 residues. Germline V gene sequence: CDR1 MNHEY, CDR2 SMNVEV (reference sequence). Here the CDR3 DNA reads TGTGCCAGCAGTCGGGAGTTGACCTACAATGAGCAGTTCTTC. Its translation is CASSRELTYNEQFF.

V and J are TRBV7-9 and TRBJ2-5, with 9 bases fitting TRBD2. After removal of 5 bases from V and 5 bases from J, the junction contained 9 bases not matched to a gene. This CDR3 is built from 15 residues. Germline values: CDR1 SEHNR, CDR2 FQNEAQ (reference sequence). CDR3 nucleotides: TGTGCCAGCAGCCTCGCGGGAGGGCCGGGGGAGACCCAGTACTTC. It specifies CASSLAGGPGETQYF.

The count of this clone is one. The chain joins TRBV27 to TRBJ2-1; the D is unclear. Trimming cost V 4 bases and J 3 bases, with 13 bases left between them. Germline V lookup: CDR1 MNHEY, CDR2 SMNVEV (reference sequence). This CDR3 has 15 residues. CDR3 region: CASSSGRTDYNEQFF. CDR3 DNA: TGTGCCAGCAGTTCCGGCAGGACGGACTACAATGAGCAGTTCTTC.

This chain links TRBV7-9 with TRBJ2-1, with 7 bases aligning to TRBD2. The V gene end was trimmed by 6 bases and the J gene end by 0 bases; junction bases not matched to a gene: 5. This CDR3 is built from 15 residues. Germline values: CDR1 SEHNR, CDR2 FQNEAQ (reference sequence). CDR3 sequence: CASSRSGRSYNEQFF. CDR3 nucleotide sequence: TGTGCCAGCAGTCGTAGCGGGCGCTCCTACAATGAGCAGTTCTTC.

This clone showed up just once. CDR3: CASSGHSGDQPQHF. Written as DNA, the CDR3 is TGTGCCAGCAGCGGACACTCTGGCGATCAGCCCCAGCATTTT. This rearrangement joins TRBV6-1 to TRBJ1-5; D possibly corresponds to TRBD1 (5 bases). The germline gives CDR1 MNHNS, CDR2 SASEGT. The CDR3 runs 14 residues. V was pared by 6 bases and J by 5 bases, with 14 bases between.

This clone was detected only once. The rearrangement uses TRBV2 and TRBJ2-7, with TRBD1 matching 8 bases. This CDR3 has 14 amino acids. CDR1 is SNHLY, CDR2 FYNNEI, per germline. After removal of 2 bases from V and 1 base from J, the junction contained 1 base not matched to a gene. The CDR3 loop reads CASSEQGASYEQYF. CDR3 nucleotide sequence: TGTGCCAGCAGTGAACAGGGGGCGTCCTACGAGCAGTACTTC.

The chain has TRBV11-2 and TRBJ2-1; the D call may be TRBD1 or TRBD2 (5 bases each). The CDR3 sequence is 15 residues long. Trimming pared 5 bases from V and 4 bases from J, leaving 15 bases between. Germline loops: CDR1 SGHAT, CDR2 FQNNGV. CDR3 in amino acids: CASSPNKGPYNEQFF. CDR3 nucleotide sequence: TGTGCCAGCAGCCCGAATAAGGGACCTTACAATGAGCAGTTCTTC.

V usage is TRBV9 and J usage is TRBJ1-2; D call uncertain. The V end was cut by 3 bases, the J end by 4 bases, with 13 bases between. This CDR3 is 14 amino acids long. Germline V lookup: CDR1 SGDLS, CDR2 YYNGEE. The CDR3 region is CASSAPVGLYGYTF. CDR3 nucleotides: TGTGCCAGCAGCGCGCCAGTCGGCCTCTATGGCTACACCTTC.

The CDR3 DNA follows: TGTGCCAGTAGTTTGATCACCGGGGAGCTGTTTTTT. Its protein is CASSLITGELFF. The J gene is TRBJ2-2, the V gene TRBV19, with unresolved D. CDR3 size: 12 residues. From germline, CDR1 is LNHDA and CDR2 SQIVND (reference sequence). Trimming took off 5 bases at V and 4 bases at J, with 5 bases between the two ends.

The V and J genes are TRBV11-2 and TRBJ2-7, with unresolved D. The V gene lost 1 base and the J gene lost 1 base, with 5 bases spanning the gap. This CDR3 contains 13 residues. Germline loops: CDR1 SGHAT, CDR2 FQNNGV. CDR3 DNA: TGTGCCAGCAGCTTAGGGGGATCCTACGAGCAGTACTTC. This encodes CASSLGGSYEQYF.

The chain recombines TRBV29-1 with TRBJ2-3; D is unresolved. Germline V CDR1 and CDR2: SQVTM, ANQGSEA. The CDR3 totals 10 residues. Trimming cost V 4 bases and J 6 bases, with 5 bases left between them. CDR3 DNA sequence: TGCAGCGTTGGAAGGGATACGCAGTATTTT. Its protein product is CSVGRDTQYF.

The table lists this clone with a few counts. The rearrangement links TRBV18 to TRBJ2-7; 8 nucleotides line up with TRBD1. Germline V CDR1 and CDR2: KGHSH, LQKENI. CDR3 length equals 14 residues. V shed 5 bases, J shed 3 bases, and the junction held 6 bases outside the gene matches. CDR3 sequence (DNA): TGTGCCAGCTCATCGCGGACAGGGAGCTACGAGCAGTACTTC. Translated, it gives CASSSRTGSYEQYF.

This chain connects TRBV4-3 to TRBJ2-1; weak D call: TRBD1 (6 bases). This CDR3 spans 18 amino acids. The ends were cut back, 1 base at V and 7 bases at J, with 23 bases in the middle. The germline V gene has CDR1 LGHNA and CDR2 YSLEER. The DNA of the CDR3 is TGCGCCAGCAGCCAAGCCTTAGGGGGAAGGACAGAACGGAATGAGCAGTTCTTC. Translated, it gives CASSQALGGRTERNEQFF.

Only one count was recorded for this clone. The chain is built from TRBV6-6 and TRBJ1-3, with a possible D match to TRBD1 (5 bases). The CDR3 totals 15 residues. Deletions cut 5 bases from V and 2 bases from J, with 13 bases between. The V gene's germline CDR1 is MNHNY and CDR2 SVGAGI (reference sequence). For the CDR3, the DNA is TGTGCCAGCAGTCTGCTGGGGGAGCCTGGAAACACCATATATTTT. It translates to CASSLLGEPGNTIYF.

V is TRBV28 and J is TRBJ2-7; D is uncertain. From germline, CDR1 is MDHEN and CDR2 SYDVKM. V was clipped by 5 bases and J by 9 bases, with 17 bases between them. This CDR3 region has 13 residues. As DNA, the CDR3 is TGTGCCAGCAGTCTTACGGACCTCAGAGGGCAGTACTTC. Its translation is CASSLTDLRGQYF.

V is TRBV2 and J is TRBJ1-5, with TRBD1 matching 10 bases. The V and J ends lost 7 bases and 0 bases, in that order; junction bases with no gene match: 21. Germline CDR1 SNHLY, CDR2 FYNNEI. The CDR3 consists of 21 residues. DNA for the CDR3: TGTGCCAGCATAGGGACAGGGGTCGTTAGGGGGGGACTCTATAGCAATCAGCCCCAGCATTTT. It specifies CASIGTGVVRGGLYSNQPQHF.